One TCR beta chain is described in this entry. No antigen is known for it. This entry belongs to a study of post-analysis software for immune sequencing data. Study context: The disease courses spanned relapsing-remitting, secondary progressive and progressive-relapsing forms of multiple sclerosis.

Study-level findings and limits: The five TRBV segments detected at higher frequency in patients than in controls included TRBV5-6, TRBV5-1 and TRBV20-1. Compared with controls, patients showed significantly lower normalized Chao1 diversity. F-measure co-clustering was strong for batch-matched samples.

The library was made from cDNA and included unique molecular identifiers. TCRdb itself ran the PCR reads through MiXCR, one entry per CDR3 protein. The sample contains roughly 870,000 distinct CDR3 sequences, roughly 58% of which appear only once. J was trimmed by 4 bases and V by 8 bases; bases with no gene match: 7. There are 14 residues in the CDR3. The V gene's germline CDR1 is ENHRY and CDR2 SYGVKD. The sequencing input was blood. This receptor was obtained from a girl aged 5 to 17 with multiple sclerosis. The chain combines TRBV10-3 with TRBJ2-1; 8 bases agree with TRBD2. DNA for the CDR3: TGTGCCATCCTACCCAGCGGGGGATACAATGAGCAGTTCTTC. This gives the protein CAILPSGGYNEQFF.